The 13 T cell receptor beta chains in this list originate from one sample, sequenced in a study of T cell changes during pregnancy in multiple sclerosis. Libraries were prepared by immunoSEQ multiplex PCR; TCRdb keeps only in-frame clonotypes and omits some of them. Here the sample spans tens of thousands of clones, over 90% being singletons. The source was peripheral blood, collected after pregnancy. These receptors came from a female donor with multiple sclerosis, enrolled in a pregnancy study.

V and J are TRBV19 and TRBJ2-5, with a possible D match to TRBD2 (6 bases). This CDR3 has 13 amino acids. Germline lookup yields CDR1 LNHDA and CDR2 SQIVND (reference sequence). V lost 7 bases and J 4 bases, leaving 13 bases between the germline ends. In DNA, the CDR3 is TGTGCCAGTACCACGGGACTTTCAGAGACCCAGTACTTC. Translation gives CASTTGLSETQYF.

The V gene is TRBV19, the J gene TRBJ1-2, with no clear D. Trimming removed 5 bases at V and 2 bases at J, with 12 bases between. The CDR3 loop spans 14 amino acids. Germline assignment: CDR1 LNHDA and CDR2 SQIVND (reference sequence). CDR3 sequence: CASSLSWQNYGYTF. The CDR3 bases are TGTGCCAGTAGTTTATCGTGGCAGAACTATGGCTACACCTTC.

The gene calls are TRBV12-5 and TRBJ2-5; D not certain. CDR1 is LGHNT, CDR2 FRNRAP, per germline. Trimming took 0 bases from V and 3 from J, leaving 8 bases between them. There are 14 residues in the CDR3. The CDR3, as DNA: TGTGCTAGTGGTTTGGTAGCTACGGAAGAGACCCAGTACTTC. Translated, it gives CASGLVATEETQYF.

V usage is TRBV19 and J usage is TRBJ2-1; 8 nucleotides agree with TRBD2. Per the germline V gene, CDR1 is LNHDA and CDR2 is SQIVND (reference sequence). With 10 bases clipped from V and 9 bases from J, the junction kept 11 bases outside the gene matches. CDR3 length equals 13 residues. CDR3 residues: CAISGTRPAEQFF. CDR3 bases: TGTGCCATCTCCGGGACTAGGCCCGCTGAGCAGTTCTTC.

The chain is built from TRBV30 and TRBJ1-2; 7 bases fit TRBD1. The length of the CDR3 is 12 residues. The trim removed 5 bases at V and 8 bases at J, leaving 8 bases unmatched. Germline V lookup: CDR1 GTSNPN, CDR2 SVGIG (reference sequence). Written as DNA, the CDR3 is TGTGCCTGGGGAACAGGGGACGGGGGCTACACCTTC. Protein sequence: CAWGTGDGGYTF.

The chain employs TRBV15 and TRBJ1-2, with unresolved D. CDR1 and CDR2 from the germline V gene are LNHNV and YYDKDF (reference sequence). Trimming removed 5 bases from V and 4 bases from J, with 8 bases in between. The CDR3 consists of 12 residues. CDR3 bases: TGTGCCACCAGCCGACTAGGCTATGGCTACACCTTC. Its protein is CATSRLGYGYTF.

The V call is TRBV5-1, the J call TRBJ2-3, with D maybe TRBD2 (7 bases). V was trimmed by 0 bases and J by 3 bases, leaving 11 bases between them. The CDR3 is 15 amino acids. Germline values: CDR1 SGHRS, CDR2 YFSETQ. The CDR3 bases are TGCGCCAGCAGCTTGGTGGGGGGGCTAACAGATACGCAGTATTTT. Translating gives CASSLVGGLTDTQYF.

This clone was picked up one time. The V gene is TRBV7-2, the J gene TRBJ1-2; D is unresolved. V lost 5 bases, J lost 2 bases, and 18 bases lay in between. Looked up from germline, CDR1 is SGHTA and CDR2 is FQGNSA. This CDR3 is 16 amino acids long. CDR3 loop: CASSPRGANSNYGYTF. CDR3 bases: TGTGCCAGCAGCCCTCGGGGAGCAAACTCAAACTATGGCTACACCTTC.

The V gene is TRBV5-1, the J gene TRBJ1-2; a weak D match, TRBD1 (5 bases). The CDR3 covers 15 residues. Between the trimmed V and J ends, which lost 0 bases and 1 base, there was a span of 10 bases. Germline CDR1 SGHRS, CDR2 YFSETQ. Written as DNA, the CDR3 is TGCGCCAGCAGCTTGGGCCGAGACAGTAACTATGGCTACACCTTC. This codes for CASSLGRDSNYGYTF.

V is TRBV7-2 and J is TRBJ2-7; D is unclear. Germline CDR1 and CDR2: SGHTA and FQGNSA. The CDR3 covers 13 residues. Between the trimmed V and J ends, which lost 1 base and 7 bases, there was a span of 11 bases. CDR3 region: CASSLDPGGEQYF. The CDR3 DNA is TGTGCCAGCAGCTTAGATCCGGGTGGGGAGCAGTACTTC.

This clone appeared once. This chain uses TRBV7-3 with TRBJ1-1; D not resolved. V was shortened by 6 bases and J by 1 base, with 6 bases between the two germline ends. CDR1 and CDR2 (germline): SGHTA, FQGTGA. The CDR3 runs to 12 residues. CDR3 sequence (DNA): TGTGCCAGCAGTCAGTCGAACACTGAAGCTTTCTTT. Translated, it gives CASSQSNTEAFF.

This chain's CDR3 is CASSEYDRGSYEQYF. Written as DNA, the CDR3 is TGTGCCAGCAGTGAATACGACAGGGGGTCCTACGAGCAGTACTTC. The chain couples TRBV6-1 to TRBJ2-7; 9 bases match TRBD1. V dropped 2 bases and J dropped 1; count of bases not matched to a gene: 3. This CDR3 has 15 residues. Looked up from germline, CDR1 is MNHNS and CDR2 is SASEGT.

The chain has TRBV18 and TRBJ2-7; 13 positions match TRBD2. J was trimmed by 6 bases and V by 4 bases; bases with no gene match: 9. In germline, CDR1 is KGHSH, CDR2 LQKENI. The CDR3 spans 16 residues. The CDR3 DNA is TGTGCCAGCTCACGCCCGGGACTAGCGGGGTTTACCGAGCAGTACTTC. This gives the protein CASSRPGLAGFTEQYF.